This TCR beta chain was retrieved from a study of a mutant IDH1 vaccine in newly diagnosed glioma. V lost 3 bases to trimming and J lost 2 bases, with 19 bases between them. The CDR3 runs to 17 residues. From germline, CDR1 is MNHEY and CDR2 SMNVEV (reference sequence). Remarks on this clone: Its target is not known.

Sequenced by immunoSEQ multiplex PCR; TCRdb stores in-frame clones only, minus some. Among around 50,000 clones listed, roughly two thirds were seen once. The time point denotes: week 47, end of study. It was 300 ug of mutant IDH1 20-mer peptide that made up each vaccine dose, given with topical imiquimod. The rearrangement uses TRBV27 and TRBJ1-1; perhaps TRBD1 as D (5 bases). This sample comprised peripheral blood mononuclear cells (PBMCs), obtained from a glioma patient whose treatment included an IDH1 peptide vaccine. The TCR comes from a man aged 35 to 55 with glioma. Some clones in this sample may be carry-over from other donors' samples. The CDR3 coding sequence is TGTGCCAGCAGTTTGGCAGGGTTCTTCCAAGGCAACACTGAAGCTTTCTTT. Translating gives CASSLAGFFQGNTEAFF.